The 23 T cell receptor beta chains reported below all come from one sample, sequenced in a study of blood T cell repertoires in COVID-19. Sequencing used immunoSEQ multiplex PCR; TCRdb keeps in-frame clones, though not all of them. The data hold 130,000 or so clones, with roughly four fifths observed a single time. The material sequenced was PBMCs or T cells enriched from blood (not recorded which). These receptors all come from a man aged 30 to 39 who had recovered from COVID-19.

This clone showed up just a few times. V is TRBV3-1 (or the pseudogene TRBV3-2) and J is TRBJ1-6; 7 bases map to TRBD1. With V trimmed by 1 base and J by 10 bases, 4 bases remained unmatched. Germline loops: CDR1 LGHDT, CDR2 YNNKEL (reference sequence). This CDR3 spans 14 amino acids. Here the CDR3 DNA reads TGTGCCAGCAGCCAAGGACAGGGCAAATCACCCCTCCACTTT. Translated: CASSQGQGKSPLHF.

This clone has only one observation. CDR3 loop: CASSSPGHEKLFF. DNA of the CDR3: TGTGCCAGCAGTTCTCCGGGACACGAAAAACTGTTTTTT. The chain couples TRBV12-3 or TRBV12-4 to TRBJ1-4, with D possibly being TRBD1 (6 bases). There are 13 residues in the CDR3. V lost 4 bases, J lost 8 bases, and 11 bases lay in between.

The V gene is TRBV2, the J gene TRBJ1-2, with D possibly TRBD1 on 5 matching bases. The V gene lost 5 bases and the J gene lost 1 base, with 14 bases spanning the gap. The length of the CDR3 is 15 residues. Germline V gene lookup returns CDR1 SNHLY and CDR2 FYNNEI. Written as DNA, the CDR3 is TGTGCCAGCAGTCCCCAGGGCCCCCTTAACTATGGCTACACCTTC. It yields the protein CASSPQGPLNYGYTF.

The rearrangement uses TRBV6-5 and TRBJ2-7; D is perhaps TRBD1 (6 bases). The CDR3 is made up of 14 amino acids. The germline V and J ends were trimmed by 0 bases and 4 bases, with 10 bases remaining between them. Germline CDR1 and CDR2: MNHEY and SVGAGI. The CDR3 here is CASSYSYREYEQYF. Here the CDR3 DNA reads TGTGCCAGCAGTTACTCCTACAGGGAATACGAGCAGTACTTC.

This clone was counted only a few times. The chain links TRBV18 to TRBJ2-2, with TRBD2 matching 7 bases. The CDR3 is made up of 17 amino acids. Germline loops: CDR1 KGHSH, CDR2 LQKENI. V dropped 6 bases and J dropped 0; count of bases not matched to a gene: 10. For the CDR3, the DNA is TGTGCCAGCTCCTCAACGAGGGGAGGGACGAACACCGGGGAGCTGTTTTTT. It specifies CASSSTRGGTNTGELFF.

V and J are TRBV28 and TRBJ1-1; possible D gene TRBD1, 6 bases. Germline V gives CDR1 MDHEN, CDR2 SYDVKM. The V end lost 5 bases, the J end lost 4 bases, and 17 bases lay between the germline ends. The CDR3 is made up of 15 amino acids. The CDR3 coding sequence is TGTGCCAGCAGTAAAGGGGGGGGCCTGGGCACTGAAGCTTTCTTT. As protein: CASSKGGGLGTEAFF.

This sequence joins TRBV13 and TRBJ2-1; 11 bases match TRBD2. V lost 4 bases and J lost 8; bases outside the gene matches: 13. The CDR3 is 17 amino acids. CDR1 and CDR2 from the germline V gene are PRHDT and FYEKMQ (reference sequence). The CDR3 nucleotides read TGTGCCAGCAGCTCTACCTTACTAGCGGGAGAAAGCGATGAGCAGTTCTTC. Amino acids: CASSSTLLAGESDEQFF. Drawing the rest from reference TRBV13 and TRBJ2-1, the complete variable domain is AAGVIQSPRHLIKEKRETATLKCYPIPRHDTVYWYQQGPGQDPQFLISFYEKMQSDKGSIPDRFSAQQFSDYHSELNMSSLELGDSALYFCASSSTLLAGESDEQFFGPGTRLTVL.

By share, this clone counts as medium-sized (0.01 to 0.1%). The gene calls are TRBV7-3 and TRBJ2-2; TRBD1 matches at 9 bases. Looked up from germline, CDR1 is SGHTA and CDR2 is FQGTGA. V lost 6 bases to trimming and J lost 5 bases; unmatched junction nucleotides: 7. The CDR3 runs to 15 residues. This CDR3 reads CASSQGQGTTGELFF. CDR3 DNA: TGTGCCAGCAGTCAGGGACAGGGCACTACCGGGGAGCTGTTTTTT. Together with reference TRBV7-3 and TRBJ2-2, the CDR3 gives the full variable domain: GAGVSQTPSNKVTEKGKYVELRCDPISGHTALYWYRQSLGQGPEFLIYFQGTGAADDSGLPNDRFFAVRPEGSVSTLKIQRTERGDSAVYLCASSQGQGTTGELFFGEGSRLTVL.

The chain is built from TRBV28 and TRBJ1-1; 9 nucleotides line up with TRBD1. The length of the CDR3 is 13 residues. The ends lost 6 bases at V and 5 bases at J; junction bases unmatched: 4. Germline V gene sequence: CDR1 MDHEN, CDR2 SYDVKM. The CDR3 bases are TGTGCCAGCAGGGGACAGGGATGGACTGAAGCTTTCTTT. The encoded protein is CASRGQGWTEAFF.

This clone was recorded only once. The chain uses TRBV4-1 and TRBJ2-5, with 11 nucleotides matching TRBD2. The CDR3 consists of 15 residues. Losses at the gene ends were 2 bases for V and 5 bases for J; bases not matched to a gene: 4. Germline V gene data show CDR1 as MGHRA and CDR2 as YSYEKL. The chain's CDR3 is CASSQFPSGGETQYF. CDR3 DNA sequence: TGCGCCAGCAGCCAATTCCCTAGCGGGGGGGAGACCCAGTACTTC.

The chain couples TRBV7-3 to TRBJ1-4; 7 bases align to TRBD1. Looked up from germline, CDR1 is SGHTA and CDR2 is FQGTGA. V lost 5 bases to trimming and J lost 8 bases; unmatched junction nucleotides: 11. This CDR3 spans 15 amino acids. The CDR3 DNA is TGTGCCAGCAGCGCGGAACAGGGGCCCGGGGAAAAACTGTTTTTT. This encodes CASSAEQGPGEKLFF.

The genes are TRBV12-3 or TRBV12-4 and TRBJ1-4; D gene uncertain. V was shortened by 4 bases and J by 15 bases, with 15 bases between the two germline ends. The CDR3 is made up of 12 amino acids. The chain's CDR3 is CASSSAGNGVFF. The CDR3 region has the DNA TGTGCCAGCAGTTCAGCCGGGAACGGGGTGTTTTTT.

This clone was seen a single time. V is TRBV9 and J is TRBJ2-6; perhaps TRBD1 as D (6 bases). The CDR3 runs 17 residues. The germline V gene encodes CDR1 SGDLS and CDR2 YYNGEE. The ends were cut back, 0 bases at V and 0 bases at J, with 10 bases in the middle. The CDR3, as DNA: TGTGCCAGCAGCGTAGGTCAGGGGTCCTCTGGGGCCAACGTCCTGACTTTC. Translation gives CASSVGQGSSGANVLTF.

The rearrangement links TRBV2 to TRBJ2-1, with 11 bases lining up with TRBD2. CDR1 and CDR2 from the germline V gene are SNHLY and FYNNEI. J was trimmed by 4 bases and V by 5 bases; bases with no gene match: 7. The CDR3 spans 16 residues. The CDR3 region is CASSWGTSGNYNEQFF. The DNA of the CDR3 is TGTGCCAGCAGTTGGGGGACTAGCGGAAATTACAATGAGCAGTTCTTC.

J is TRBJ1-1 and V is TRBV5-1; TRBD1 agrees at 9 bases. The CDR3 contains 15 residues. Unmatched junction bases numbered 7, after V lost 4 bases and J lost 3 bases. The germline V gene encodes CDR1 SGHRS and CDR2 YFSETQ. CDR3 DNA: TGCGCCAGCAGCCCGGGACAGGGATGGGACACTGAAGCTTTCTTT. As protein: CASSPGQGWDTEAFF.

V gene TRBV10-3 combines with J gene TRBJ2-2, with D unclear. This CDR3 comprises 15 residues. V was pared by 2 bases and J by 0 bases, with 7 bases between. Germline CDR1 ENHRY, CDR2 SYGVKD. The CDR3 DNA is TGTGCCATCAGTGAGGCGACAACGAACACCGGGGAGCTGTTTTTT. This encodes CAISEATTNTGELFF.

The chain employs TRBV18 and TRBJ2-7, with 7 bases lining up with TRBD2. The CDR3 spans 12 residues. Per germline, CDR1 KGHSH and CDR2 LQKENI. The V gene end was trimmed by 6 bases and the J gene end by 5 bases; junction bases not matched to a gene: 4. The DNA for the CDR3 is TGTGCCAGCTCCGGGACTACCAACGAGCAGTACTTC. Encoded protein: CASSGTTNEQYF. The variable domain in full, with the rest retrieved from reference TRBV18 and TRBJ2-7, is NAGVMQNPRHLVRRRGQEARLRCSPMKGHSHVYWYRQLPEEGLKFMVYLQKENIIDESGMPKERFSAEFPKEGPSILRIQQVVRGDSAAYFCASSGTTNEQYFGPGTRLTVT.

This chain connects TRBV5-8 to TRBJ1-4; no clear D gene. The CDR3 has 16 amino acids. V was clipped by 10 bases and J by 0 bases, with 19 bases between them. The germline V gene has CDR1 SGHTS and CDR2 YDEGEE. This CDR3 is CAARPRGKATNEKLFF. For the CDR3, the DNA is TGTGCCGCCCGGCCCAGAGGGAAAGCAACTAATGAAAAACTGTTTTTT.

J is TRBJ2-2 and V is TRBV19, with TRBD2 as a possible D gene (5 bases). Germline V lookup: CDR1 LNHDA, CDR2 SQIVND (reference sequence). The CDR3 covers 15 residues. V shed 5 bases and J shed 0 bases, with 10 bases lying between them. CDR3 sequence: CASSPFGANTGELFF. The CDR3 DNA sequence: TGTGCCAGTAGTCCTTTCGGGGCGAACACCGGGGAGCTGTTTTTT.

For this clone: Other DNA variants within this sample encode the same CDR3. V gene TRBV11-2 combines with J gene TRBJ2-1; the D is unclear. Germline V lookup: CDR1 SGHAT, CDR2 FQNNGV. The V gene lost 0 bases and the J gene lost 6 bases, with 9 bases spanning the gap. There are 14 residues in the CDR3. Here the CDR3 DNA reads TGTGCCAGCAGCTTAGATAGCTTAGGCAATGAGCAGTTCTTC. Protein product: CASSLDSLGNEQFF.

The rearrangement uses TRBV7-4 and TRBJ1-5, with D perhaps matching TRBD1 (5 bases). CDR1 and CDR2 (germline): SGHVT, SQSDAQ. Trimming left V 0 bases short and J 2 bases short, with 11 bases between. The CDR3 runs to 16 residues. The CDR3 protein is CASSLAREGCNQPQHF. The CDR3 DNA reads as TGTGCCAGCAGCTTAGCCAGGGAGGGGTGCAATCAGCCCCAGCATTTT.

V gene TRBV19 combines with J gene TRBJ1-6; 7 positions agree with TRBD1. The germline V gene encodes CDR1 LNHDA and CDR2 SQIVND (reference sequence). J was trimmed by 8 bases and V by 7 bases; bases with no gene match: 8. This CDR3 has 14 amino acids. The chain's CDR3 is CASNRQGFDSPLHF. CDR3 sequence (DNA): TGTGCCAGTAATAGACAGGGCTTCGATTCACCCCTCCACTTT.

The CDR3, as DNA: TGTGCCAGCTCACCGCAGGTTACAGATACGCAGTATTTT. This encodes CASSPQVTDTQYF. V and J are TRBV18 and TRBJ2-3; no firm D call. The CDR3 totals 13 residues. Trimming left V 3 bases short and J 3 bases short, with 7 bases between. From germline, CDR1 is KGHSH and CDR2 LQKENI. The full variable domain, completed using reference TRBV18 and TRBJ2-3, is NAGVMQNPRHLVRRRGQEARLRCSPMKGHSHVYWYRQLPEEGLKFMVYLQKENIIDESGMPKERFSAEFPKEGPSILRIQQVVRGDSAAYFCASSPQVTDTQYFGPGTRLTVL.